The sequence of this T cell receptor beta chain was determined in a study of cytomegalovirus exposure and HLA in healthy donors. Overall study context: Earlier results showed roughly 120 million unique TCR beta sequences derived from about 179 million T cells. Out of fewer than 500 genotyped donors, roughly 80% belonged to the Caucasian-associated ancestry cluster. Whole-study findings and limits: There were approximately 150 TCR beta chains listed as cytomegalovirus-associated.

The study ran its PCR with 60 Vbeta and 13 Jbeta primers. Clones were sequenced by immunoSEQ multiplex PCR, and TCRdb holds only the in-frame ones, with some missing. The table lists nearly 200,000 clones, 70% to 80% of them singletons. CDR1 is LGHNT and CDR2 is FRNRAP in the germline V gene. V lost 5 bases to trimming and J lost 5 bases; unmatched junction nucleotides: 7. The CDR3 has 15 residues. To note about this clone: Its antigen is still unknown.

V and J are TRBV12-5 and TRBJ2-1; TRBD2 matches 9 bases. This TCR was recovered from a male donor in good health and CMV-seropositive. The specimen was PBMCs. The DNA for the CDR3 is TGTGCTAGTGGTCCTGGACTAGCGACAGACAATGAGCAGTTCTTC. This gives the protein CASGPGLATDNEQFF.